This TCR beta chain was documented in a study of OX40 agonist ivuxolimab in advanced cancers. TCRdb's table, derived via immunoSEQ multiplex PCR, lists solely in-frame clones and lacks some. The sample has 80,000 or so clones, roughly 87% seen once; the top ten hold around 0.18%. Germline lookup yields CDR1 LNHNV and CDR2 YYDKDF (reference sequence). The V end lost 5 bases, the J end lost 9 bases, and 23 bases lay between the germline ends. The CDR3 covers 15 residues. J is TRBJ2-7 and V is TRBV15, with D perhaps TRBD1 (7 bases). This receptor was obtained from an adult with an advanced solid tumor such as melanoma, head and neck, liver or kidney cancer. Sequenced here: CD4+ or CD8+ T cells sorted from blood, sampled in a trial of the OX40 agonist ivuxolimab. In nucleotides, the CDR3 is TGTGCCACCAGCTGGGGGGCAGACAGGGTGAAGGGGCAGTACTTC. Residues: CATSWGADRVKGQYF.